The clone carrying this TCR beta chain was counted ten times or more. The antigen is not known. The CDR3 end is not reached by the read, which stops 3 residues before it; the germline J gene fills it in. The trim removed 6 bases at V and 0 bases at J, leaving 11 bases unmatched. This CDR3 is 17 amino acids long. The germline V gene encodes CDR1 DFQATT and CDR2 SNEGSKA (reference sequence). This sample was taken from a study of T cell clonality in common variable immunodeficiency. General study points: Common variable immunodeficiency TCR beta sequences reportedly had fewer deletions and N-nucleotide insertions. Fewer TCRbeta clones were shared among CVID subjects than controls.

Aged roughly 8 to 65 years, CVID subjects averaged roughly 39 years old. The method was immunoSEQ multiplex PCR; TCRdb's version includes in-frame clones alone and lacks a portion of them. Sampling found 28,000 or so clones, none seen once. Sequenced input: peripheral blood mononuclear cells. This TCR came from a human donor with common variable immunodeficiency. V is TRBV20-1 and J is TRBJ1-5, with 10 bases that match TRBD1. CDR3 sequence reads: CSARTGGNLLSNQPQHF. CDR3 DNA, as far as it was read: TGCAGTGCCCGGACAGGGGGGAACCTACTTAGCAATCAGCCC.